This entry concerns a single T cell receptor (beta chain). V dropped 2 bases and J dropped 2 bases, with 12 bases sitting between them. CDR1 is SGHKS, CDR2 YYEKEE, per germline (reference sequence). CDR3 length: 15 residues. This sample stems from a study of blood T cell repertoires in COVID-19. Overall study: PBMCs, B-cell-depleted T cells, or T cells were the source of the cDNA or gDNA that made up the material.

Study processing details: Nucleated cell counts were estimated from reference gene primer amplification. Repertoires were generated with immunoSEQ multiplex PCR, while TCRdb's copy carries only in-frame clones and drops some. The V and J calls and the clone size are those of that table, but D and trimming were determined from the DNA. The data hold 45,000 to 55,000 clones, with 75% to 90% observed a single time. The sequenced material came from peripheral blood. This sequence originates from a human donor in a cohort sampled during active COVID-19. The V call is TRBV5-5, the J call TRBJ2-3; no clear D gene. CDR3 amino acids: CASSLMQVPTDTQYF. CDR3 nucleotides: TGTGCCAGCAGCTTAATGCAGGTCCCCACAGATACGCAGTATTTT.